The clone carrying this T cell receptor beta chain was counted a few times. The antigen is not known. Stated time point: persistent/refractory GD, antithyroid drugs over 5 years with positive TRAb. With RNA extracted from PBMCs as input, the TCR library was made. Xi'an, China, was home to the endocrinology department that provided patients. The V gene lost 4 bases and the J gene lost 6 bases, with 13 bases spanning the gap. Germline assignment: CDR1 SEHNR and CDR2 FQNEAQ (reference sequence). The CDR3 totals 14 residues. Combining iRepertoire HTBI primers with Arm-PCR of CDR3 regions, the authors built TCR beta libraries. TCRdb ran MiXCR on the multiplex PCR reads and lists one entry per CDR3 protein. The table lists about 660,000 distinct CDR3 sequences, 25% to 30% of them singletons. This sample is part of a study of regulatory T cells in long-lasting Graves disease. Study conclusions and caveats: Small sample size may have lowered accuracy. Preferential use of TRBV28, TRBJ1-2 and TRBJ2-5 was seen in persistent disease. Lower TCR diversity was seen in persistent Graves' patients than in newly diagnosed ones.

The receptor comes from a female donor with Graves disease. The chain employs TRBV7-9 and TRBJ1-5, with D maybe TRBD1 (5 bases). Source: peripheral blood mononuclear cells (PBMCs), taken when the disease was refractory, from a patient treated with antithyroid drugs. This chain's CDR3 is CASSSAGGTQPQHF. The CDR3 region has the DNA TGTGCCAGCAGCTCAGCCGGGGGGACTCAGCCCCAGCATTTT.